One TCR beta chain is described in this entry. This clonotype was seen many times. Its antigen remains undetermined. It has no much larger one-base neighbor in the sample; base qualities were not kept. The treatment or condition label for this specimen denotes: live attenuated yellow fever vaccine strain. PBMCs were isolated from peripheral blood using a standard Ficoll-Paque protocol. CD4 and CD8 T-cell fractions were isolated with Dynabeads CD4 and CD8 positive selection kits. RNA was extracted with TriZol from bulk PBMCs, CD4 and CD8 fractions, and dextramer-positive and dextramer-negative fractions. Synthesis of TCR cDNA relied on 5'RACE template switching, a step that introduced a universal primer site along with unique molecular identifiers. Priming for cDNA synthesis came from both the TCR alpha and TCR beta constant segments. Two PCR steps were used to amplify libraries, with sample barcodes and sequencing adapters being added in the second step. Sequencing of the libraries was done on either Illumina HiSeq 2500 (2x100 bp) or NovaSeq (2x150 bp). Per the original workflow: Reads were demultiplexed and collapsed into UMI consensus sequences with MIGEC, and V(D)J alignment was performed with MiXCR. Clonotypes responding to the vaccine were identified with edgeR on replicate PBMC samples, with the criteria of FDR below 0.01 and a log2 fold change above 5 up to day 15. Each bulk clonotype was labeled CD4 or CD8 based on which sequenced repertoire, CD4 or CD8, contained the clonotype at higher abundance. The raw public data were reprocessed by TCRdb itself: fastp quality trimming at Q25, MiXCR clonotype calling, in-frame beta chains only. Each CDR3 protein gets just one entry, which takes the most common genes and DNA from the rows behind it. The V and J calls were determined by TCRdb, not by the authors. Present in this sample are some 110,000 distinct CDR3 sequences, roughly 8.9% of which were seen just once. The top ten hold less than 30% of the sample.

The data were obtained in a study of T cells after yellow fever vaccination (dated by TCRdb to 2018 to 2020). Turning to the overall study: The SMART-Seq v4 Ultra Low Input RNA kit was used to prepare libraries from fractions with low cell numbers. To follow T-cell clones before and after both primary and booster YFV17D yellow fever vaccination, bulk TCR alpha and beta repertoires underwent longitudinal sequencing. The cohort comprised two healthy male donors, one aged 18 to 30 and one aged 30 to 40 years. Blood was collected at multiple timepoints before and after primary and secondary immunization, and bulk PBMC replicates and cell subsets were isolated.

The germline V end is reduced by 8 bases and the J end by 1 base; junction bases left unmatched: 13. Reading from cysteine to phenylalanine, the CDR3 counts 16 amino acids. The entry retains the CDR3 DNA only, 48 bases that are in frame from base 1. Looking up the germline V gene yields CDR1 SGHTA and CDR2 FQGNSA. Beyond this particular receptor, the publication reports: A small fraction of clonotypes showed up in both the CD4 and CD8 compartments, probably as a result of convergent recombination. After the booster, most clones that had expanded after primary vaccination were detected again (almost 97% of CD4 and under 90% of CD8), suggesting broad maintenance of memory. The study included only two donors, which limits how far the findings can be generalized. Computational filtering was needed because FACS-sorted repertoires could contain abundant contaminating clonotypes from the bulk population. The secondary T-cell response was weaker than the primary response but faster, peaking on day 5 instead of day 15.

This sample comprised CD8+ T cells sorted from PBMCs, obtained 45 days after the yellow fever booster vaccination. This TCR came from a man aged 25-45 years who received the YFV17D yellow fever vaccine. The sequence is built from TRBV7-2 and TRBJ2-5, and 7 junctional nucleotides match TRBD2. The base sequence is TGTGCCAGCGGGGGTCGGGAGCGGGGACCCCAAGAGACCCAGTACTTC. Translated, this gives CASGGRERGPQETQYF.